The rows below give T cell receptor beta chains drawn from one sample of a study of T cells in tuberculosis. Only in-frame clones appear in the TCRdb table, and some are missing; sequencing was by immunoSEQ multiplex PCR. Seen here are about 43,000 clones, less than 95% observed once, and the top ten hold around 1.9%. Specimen: PBMCs. These receptors all come from a donor between 10 and 35 years old with latent tuberculosis or without tuberculosis infection. Some clones in this sample may be carry-over from other donors' samples. The CDR3 runs from the conserved cysteine through the conserved F or W. The D gene is left open where the match is weak. Not every row has a clone size; where given, it reads once, few, many or a size class.

j_gene	v_gene	d_gene	abundance	CDR3aa	CDR3nt
TRBJ1-5	TRBV19	TRBD1	NA	CASRRDREGYSNQPQHF	TGTGCCAGTCGCCGGGACAGGGAAGGCTATAGCAATCAGCCCCAGCATTTT
TRBJ2-5	TRBV7-8	TRBD1	NA	CASFDRGLGETQYF	TGTGCCAGCTTCGACAGGGGACTTGGAGAGACCCAGTACTTC
TRBJ2-7	TRBV7-8	TRBD1	NA	CAVRQGAYEQYF	TGTGCCGTAAGACAGGGGGCCTACGAGCAGTACTTC
TRBJ1-1	TRBV7-6	TRBD1	NA	CASSLGSGGGTEAFF	TGTGCCAGCAGCTTGGGGTCAGGGGGTGGCACTGAAGCTTTCTTT
TRBJ1-5	TRBV28	NA	NA	CASITPYGGGGWHF	TGTGCCAGCATCACACCTTATGGGGGGGGTGGGTGGCATTTT
TRBJ1-4	TRBV9	NA	NA	CASSPGATNEKLFF	TGTGCCAGCAGCCCGGGGGCAACTAATGAAAAACTGTTTTTT
TRBJ1-1	TRBV19	NA	NA	CATGRSLNTEAFF	TGTGCCACCGGCAGGTCCCTGAACACTGAAGCTTTCTTT
TRBJ2-2	TRBV10-1	NA	once	CASSELVAGELFF	TGCGCCAGCAGTGAGCTAGTAGCCGGGGAGCTGTTTTTT
TRBJ2-2	TRBV27	NA	NA	CASSDYANTGELFF	TGTGCCAGCAGCGACTACGCGAACACCGGGGAGCTGTTTTTT
TRBJ1-1	TRBV4-3	NA	once	CASSQGGVARVATEAFF	TGCGCCAGCAGCCAAGGGGGGGTGGCAAGGGTCGCCACTGAAGCTTTCTTT
TRBJ2-1	TRBV9	TRBD2	NA	CASSVGASGRVEQFF	TGTGCCAGCAGCGTAGGGGCTAGCGGGAGGGTTGAGCAGTTCTTC
TRBJ2-5	TRBV5-1	TRBD1	once	CASSPTGYQETQYF	TGCGCCAGCAGCCCGACAGGGTACCAAGAGACCCAGTACTTC
TRBJ2-7	TRBV5-1	TRBD2	NA	CASSLLVSGSHEQYF	TGCGCCAGCAGCTTGTTGGTTAGCGGGAGTCACGAGCAGTACTTC
TRBJ1-2	TRBV20-1	NA	NA	CSAPNPDGYTF	TGCAGTGCTCCAAACCCGGATGGCTACACCTTC
TRBJ2-3	TRBV28	TRBD2	NA	CASSPGGLAGGDTQYF	TGTGCCAGCAGCCCCGGGGGACTAGCGGGAGGAGATACGCAGTATTTT
TRBJ2-7	TRBV4-3	TRBD2	NA	CASSPGLAGTYEQYF	TGCGCCAGCAGCCCTGGACTAGCGGGAACCTACGAGCAGTACTTC
TRBJ2-5	TRBV5-1	TRBD2	NA	CASSLPTSGEQETQYF	TGCGCCAGCAGCTTACCGACTAGCGGGGAACAAGAGACCCAGTACTTC
TRBJ2-1	TRBV12-5	TRBD2	NA	CASGLATSGRLNEQFF	TGTGCTAGTGGTTTGGCGACTAGCGGGAGGTTAAATGAGCAGTTCTTC
TRBJ1-1	TRBV10-3	NA	NA	CAIMSTGNTEAFF	TGTGCCATCATGTCGACAGGGAACACTGAAGCTTTCTTT
TRBJ2-1	TRBV2	TRBD1	NA	CASSESAGQVYEQFF	TGTGCCAGCAGTGAATCCGCTGGACAGGTGTATGAGCAGTTCTTC
TRBJ2-3	TRBV5-6	TRBD2	NA	CASSLGSGSVITDTQYF	TGTGCCAGCAGCTTGGGTAGCGGGAGTGTTATCACAGATACGCAGTATTTT
TRBJ2-7	TRBV18	NA	NA	CASSPSGDSYEQYF	TGTGCCAGCTCACCTTCGGGTGACTCCTACGAGCAGTACTTC
TRBJ2-7	TRBV11-2	TRBD2	NA	CASSSEGLAAYSSYEQYF	TGTGCCAGCAGCTCCGAGGGGCTAGCGGCCTATAGCTCCTACGAGCAGTACTTC